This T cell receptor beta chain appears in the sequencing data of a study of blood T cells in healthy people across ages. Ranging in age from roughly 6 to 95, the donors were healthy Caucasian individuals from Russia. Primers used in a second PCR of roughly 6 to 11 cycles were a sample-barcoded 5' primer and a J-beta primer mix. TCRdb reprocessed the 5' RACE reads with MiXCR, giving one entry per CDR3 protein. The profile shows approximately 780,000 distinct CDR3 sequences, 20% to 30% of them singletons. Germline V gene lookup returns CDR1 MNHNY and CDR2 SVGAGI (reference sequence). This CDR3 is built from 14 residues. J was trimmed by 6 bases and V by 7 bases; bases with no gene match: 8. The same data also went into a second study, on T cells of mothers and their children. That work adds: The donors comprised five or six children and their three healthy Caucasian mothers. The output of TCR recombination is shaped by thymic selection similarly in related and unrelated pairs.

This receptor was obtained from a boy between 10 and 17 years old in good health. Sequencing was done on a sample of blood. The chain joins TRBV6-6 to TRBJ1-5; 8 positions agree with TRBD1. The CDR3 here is CASTIGTGSQPQHF. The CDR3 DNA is TGTGCCAGCACCATCGGGACAGGCAGTCAGCCCCAGCATTTT.